This T cell receptor beta chain stems from a study of T cells in Graves' hyperthyroidism and ophthalmopathy. Study-level results: Ophthalmopathy and stable hyperthyroidism were separated by a 13 V-J model. A median roughly 6.6 months before onset, the model predicted ophthalmopathy.

This clonotype was seen many times. Its specificity is unknown. Mismatch with germline at one junction end may stem from a read error. The CDR3 spans 14 residues. From germline, CDR1 is LGHNA and CDR2 YSLEER. Each person with ophthalmopathy scored at least 3 on the Clinical Activity Score, reached NOSPECS grade 4 or higher, and had been ill under 3 months. Uncontrolled infection, other autoimmune disease, pregnancy or lactation disqualified patients from enrolment. TCR beta CDR3 regions were amplified from RNA. An initial round of RT-PCR targeting the TCR CDR3 relied on the HTBI primer set. TCRdb called the multiplex PCR reads again in MiXCR, with one record for every CDR3 protein. The sample lists 600,000 to 700,000 distinct CDR3 sequences; about 15% were seen once.

Sequencing input: blood. The clonotype originates from a middle-aged woman with Graves' ophthalmopathy. This chain links TRBV4-3 with TRBJ1-1; 9 bases agree with TRBD1. CDR3 DNA sequence: TGCGCCAGCAGCAAAGACAGGGGGGACACTGAAGCTTTCTTT. Amino acid sequence: CASSKDRGDTEAFF.